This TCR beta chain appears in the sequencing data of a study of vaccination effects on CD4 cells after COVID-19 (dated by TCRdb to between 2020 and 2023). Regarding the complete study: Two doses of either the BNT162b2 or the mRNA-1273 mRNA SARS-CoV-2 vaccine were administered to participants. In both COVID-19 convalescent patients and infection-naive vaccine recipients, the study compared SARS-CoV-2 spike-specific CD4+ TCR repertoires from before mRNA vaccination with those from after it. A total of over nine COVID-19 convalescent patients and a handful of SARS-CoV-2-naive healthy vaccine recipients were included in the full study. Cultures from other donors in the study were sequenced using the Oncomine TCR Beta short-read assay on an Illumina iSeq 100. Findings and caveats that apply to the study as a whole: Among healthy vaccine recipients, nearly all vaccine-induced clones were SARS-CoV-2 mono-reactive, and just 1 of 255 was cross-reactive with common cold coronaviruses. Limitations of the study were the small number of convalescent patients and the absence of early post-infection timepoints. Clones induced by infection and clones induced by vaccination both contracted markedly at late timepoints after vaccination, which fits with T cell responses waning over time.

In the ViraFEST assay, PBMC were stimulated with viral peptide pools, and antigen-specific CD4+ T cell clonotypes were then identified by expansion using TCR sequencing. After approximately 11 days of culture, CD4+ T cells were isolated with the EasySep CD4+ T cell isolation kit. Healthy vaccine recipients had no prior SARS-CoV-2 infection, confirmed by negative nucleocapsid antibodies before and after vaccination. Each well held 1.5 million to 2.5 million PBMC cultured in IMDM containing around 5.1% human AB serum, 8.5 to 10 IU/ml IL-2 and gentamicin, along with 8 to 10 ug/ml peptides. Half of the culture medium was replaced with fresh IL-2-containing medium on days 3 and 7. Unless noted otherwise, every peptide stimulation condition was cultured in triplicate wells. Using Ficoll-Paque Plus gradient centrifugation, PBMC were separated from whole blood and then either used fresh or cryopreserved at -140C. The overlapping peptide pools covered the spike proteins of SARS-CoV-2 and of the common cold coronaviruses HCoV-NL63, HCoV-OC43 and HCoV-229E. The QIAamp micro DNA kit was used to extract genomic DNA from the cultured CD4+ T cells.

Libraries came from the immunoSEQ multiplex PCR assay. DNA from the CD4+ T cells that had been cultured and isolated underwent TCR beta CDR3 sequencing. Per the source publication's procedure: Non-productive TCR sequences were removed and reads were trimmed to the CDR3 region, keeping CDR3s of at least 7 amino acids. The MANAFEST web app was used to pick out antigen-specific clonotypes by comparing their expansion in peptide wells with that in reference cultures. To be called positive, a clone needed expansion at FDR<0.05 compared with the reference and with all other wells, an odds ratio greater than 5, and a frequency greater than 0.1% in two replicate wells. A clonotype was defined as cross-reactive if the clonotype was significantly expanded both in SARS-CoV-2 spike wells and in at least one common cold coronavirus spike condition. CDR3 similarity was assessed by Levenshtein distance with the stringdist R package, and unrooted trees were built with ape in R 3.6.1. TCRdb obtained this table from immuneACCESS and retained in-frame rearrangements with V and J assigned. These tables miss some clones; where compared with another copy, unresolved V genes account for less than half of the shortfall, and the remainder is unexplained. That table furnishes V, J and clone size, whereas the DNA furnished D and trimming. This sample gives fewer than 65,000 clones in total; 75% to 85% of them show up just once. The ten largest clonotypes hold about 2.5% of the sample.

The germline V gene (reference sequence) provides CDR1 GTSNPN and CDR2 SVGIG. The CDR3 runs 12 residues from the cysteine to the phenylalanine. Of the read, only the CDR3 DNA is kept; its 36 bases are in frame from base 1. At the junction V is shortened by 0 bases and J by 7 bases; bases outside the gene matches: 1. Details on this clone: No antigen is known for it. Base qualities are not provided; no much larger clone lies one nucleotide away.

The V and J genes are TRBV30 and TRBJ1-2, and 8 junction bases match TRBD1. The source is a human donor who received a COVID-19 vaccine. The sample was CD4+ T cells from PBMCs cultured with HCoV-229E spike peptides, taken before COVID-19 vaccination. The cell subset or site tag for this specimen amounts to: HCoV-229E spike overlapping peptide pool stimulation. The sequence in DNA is TGTGCCTGGAGTGTACAGGGGGTTGGCTACACCTTC. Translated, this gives CAWSVQGVGYTF. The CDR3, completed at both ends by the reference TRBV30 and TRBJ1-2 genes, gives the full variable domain SQTIHQWPATLVQPVGSPLSLECTVEGTSNPNLYWYRQAAGRGLQLLFYSVGIGQISSEVPQNLSASRPQDRQFILSSKKLLLSDSGFYLCAWSVQGVGYTFGSGTRLTVV.